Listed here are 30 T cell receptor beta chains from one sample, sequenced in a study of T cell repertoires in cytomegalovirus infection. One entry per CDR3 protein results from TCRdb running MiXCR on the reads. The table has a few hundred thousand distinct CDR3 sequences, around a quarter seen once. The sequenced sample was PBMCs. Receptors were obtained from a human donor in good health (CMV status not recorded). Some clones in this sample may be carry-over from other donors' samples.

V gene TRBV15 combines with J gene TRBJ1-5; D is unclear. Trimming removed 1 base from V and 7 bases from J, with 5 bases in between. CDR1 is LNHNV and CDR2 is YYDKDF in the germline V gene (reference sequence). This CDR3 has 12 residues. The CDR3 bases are TGTGCCACCAGCAGAGCCCAACAGCCCCAGCATTTT. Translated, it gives CATSRAQQPQHF.

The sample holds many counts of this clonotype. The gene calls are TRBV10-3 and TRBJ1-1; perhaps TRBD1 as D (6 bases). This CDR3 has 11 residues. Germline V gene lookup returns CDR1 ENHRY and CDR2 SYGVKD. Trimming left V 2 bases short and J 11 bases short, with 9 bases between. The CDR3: CAISEQGHAFF. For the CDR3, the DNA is TGTGCCATCAGTGAGCAGGGGCACGCTTTCTTT.

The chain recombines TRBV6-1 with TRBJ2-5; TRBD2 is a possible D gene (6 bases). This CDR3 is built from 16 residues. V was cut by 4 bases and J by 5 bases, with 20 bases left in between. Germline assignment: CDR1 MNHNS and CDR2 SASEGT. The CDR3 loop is CASSGGDPAGWETQYF. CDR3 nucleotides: TGTGCCAGCAGTGGTGGGGACCCGGCGGGGTGGGAGACCCAGTACTTC.

Here the CDR3 reads CASTPGQGPTEAFF. For the CDR3, the DNA is TGTGCCAGCACTCCGGGACAGGGGCCCACTGAAGCTTTCTTT. The chain combines TRBV12-3 or TRBV12-4 with TRBJ1-1; TRBD1 matches 10 bases. The V gene end was trimmed by 7 bases and the J gene end by 4 bases; junction bases not matched to a gene: 6. CDR3 length: 14 residues.

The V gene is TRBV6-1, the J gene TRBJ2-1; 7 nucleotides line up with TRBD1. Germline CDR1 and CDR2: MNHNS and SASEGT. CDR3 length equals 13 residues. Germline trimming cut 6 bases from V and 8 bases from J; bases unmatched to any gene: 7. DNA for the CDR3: TGTGCCAGCAGACGGACAGGTTTGGATGAGCAGTTCTTC. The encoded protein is CASRRTGLDEQFF.

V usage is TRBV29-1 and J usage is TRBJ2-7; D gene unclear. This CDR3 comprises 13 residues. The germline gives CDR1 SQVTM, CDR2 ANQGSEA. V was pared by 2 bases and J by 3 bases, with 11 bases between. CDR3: CSVESQIGYEQYF. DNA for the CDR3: TGCAGCGTTGAATCGCAGATCGGCTACGAGCAGTACTTC.

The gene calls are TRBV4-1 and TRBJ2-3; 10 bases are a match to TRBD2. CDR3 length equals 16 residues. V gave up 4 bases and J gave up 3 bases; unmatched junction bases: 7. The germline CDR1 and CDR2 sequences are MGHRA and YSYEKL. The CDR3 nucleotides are TGCGCCAGCAGCCGACGACTAGCGGGTTTGACAGATACGCAGTATTTT. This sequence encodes CASSRRLAGLTDTQYF.

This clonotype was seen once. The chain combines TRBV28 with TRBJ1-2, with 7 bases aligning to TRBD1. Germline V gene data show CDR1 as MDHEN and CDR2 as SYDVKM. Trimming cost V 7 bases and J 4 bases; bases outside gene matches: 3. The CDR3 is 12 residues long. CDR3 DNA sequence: TGTGCCAGCAAGGGACAGCCCTATGGCTACACCTTC. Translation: CASKGQPYGYTF.

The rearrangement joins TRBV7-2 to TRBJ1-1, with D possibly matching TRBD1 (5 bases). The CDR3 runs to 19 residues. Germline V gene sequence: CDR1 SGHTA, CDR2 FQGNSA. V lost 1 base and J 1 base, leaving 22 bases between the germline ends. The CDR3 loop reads CASSLVAGAFLRTNTEAFF. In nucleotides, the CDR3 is TGTGCCAGCAGCTTAGTAGCCGGGGCCTTCCTAAGAACGAACACTGAAGCTTTCTTT.

The CDR3 loop is CASSPAGGEETQYF. The CDR3 nucleotides read TGTGCCAGTAGCCCCGCCGGCGGAGAAGAGACCCAGTACTTC. The chain is built from TRBV19 and TRBJ2-5; D gene unclear. CDR1 and CDR2 from the germline V gene are LNHDA and SQIVND (reference sequence). The V end lost 6 bases, the J end lost 3 bases, and 14 bases lay between the germline ends. The CDR3 has 14 amino acids.

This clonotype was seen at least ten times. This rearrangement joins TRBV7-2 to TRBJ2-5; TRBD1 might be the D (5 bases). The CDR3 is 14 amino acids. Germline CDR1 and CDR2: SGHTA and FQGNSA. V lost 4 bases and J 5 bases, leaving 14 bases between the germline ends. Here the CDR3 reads CASSSAGWHETQYF. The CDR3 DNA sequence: TGTGCCAGCAGCTCGGCAGGGTGGCACGAGACCCAGTACTTC.

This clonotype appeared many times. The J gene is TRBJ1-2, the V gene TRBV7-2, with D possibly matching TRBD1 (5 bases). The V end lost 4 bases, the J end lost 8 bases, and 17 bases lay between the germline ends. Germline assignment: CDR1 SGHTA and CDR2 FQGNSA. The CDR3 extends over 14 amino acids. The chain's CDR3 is CASSYLRDLGGYTF. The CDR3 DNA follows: TGTGCCAGCAGCTACCTCCGGGACCTGGGGGGCTACACCTTC.

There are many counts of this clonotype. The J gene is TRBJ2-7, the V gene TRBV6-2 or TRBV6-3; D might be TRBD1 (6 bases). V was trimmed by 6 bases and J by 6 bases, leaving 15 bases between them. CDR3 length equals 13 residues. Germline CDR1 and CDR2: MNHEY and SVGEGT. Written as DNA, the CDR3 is TGTGCCAGCAGCGAACAACAGGGCACCGAGCAGTACGTC. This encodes CASSEQQGTEQYV.

The CDR3 region has the DNA TGCGCCAGCAGTCGGCTCTGTGCCAAAAACATTCAGTACTTC. Translation gives CASSRLCAKNIQYF. This sequence joins TRBV23-1 and TRBJ2-4; D is ambiguous. TRBV23-1 carries the ORF label, with uncertain function. The CDR3 extends over 14 amino acids. V lost 4 bases, J lost 1 base, and 8 bases lay in between.

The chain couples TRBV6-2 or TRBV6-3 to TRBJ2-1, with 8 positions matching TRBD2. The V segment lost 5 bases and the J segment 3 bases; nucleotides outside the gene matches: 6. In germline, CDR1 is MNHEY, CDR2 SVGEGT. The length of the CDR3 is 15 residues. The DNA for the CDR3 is TGTGCCAGCAGTCAAGAGCGGGGGAACTACAATGAGCAGTTCTTC. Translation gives CASSQERGNYNEQFF.

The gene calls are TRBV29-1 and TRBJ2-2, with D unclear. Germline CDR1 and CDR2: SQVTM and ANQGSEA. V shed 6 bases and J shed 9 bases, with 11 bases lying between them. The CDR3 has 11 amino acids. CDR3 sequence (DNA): TGCAGCGTGGAACGTGGGCGGGAGCTGTTTTTT. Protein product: CSVERGRELFF.

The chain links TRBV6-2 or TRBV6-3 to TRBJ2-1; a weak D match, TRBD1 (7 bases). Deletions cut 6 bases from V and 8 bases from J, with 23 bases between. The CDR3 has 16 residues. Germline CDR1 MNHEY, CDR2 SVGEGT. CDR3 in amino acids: CASRVYQGGSLDEQFF. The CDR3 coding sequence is TGTGCCAGCAGAGTTTATCAGGGGGGTTCCCTCGATGAGCAGTTCTTC.

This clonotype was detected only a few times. The CDR3 nucleotides read TGTGCCAGCAGTGACGGCGGGCCGGGGAACACCGGGGAGCTGTTTTTT. It specifies CASSDGGPGNTGELFF. This chain connects TRBV2 to TRBJ2-2; the D gene is possibly TRBD2 (5 bases). CDR1 and CDR2 from the germline V gene are SNHLY and FYNNEI. The CDR3 spans 16 residues. V was pared by 3 bases and J by 1 base, with 12 bases between.

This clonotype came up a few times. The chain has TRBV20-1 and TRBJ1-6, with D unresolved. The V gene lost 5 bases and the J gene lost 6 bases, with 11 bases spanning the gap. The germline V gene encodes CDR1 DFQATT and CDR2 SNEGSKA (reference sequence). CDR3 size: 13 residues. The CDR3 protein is CSAGQSVNSPLHF. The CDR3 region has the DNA TGCAGTGCTGGCCAGTCAGTTAATTCACCCCTCCACTTT.

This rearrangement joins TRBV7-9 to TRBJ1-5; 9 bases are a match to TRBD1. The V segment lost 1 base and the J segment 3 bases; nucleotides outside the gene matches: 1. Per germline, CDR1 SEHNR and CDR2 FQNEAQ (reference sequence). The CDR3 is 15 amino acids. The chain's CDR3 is CASSLGTGVNQPQHF. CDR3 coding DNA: TGTGCCAGCAGCTTAGGGACAGGGGTCAATCAGCCCCAGCATTTT.

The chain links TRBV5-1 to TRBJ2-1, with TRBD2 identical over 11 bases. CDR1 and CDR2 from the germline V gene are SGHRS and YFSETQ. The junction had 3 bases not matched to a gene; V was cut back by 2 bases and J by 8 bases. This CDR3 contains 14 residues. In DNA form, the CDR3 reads TGCGCCAGCAGCTTTAGCGGGAGGGTGGATGAGCAGTTCTTC. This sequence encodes CASSFSGRVDEQFF.

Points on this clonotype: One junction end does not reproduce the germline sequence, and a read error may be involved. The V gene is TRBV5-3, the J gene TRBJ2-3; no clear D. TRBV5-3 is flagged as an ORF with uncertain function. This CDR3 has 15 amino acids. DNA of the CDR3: TGTGCCAGCAGCTTGTTGGGCCTATACACAGATACGCAGTATTTT. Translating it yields CASSLLGLYTDTQYF.

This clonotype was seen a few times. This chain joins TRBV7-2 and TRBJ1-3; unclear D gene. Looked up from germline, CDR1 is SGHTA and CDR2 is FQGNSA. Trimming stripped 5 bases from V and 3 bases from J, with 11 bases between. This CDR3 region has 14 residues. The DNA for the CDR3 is TGTGCCAGCAGCCCCTTGGTGTTTGGAAACACCATATATTTT. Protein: CASSPLVFGNTIYF.

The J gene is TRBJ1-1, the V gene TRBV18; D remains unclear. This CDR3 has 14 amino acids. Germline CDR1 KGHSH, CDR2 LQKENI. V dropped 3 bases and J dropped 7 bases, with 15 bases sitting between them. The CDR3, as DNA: TGTGCCAGCTCACCGAAGGACGGACCGAGTGAAGCTTTCTTT. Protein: CASSPKDGPSEAFF. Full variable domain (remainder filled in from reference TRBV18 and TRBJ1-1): NAGVMQNPRHLVRRRGQEARLRCSPMKGHSHVYWYRQLPEEGLKFMVYLQKENIIDESGMPKERFSAEFPKEGPSILRIQQVVRGDSAAYFCASSPKDGPSEAFFGQGTRLTVV.

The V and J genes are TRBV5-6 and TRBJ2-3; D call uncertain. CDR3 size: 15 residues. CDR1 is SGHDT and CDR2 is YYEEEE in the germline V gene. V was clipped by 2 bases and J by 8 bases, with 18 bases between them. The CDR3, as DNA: TGTGCCAGCAGCTTTCTACGGGCCCTACGTCGTACGCAGTATTTT. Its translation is CASSFLRALRRTQYF.

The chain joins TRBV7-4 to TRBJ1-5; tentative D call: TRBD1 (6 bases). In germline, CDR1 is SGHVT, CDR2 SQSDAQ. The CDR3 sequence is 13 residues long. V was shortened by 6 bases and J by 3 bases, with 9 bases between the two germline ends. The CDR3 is CASRQGYNQPQHF. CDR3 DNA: TGTGCCAGCAGACAGGGATACAATCAGCCCCAGCATTTT.

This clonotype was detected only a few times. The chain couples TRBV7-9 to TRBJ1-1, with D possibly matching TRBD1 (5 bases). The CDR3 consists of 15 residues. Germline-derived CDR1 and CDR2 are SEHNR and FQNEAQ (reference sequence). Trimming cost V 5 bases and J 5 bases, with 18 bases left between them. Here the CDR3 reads CASSQNPPGRTEAFF. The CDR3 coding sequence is TGTGCCAGCAGCCAAAATCCCCCAGGGAGGACTGAAGCTTTCTTT.

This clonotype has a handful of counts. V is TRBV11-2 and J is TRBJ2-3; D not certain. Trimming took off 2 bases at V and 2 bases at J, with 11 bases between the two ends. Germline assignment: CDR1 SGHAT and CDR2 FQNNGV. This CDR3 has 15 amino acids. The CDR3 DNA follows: TGTGCCAGCAGCTTATTTCCGGGTGTCACAGATACGCAGTATTTT. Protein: CASSLFPGVTDTQYF.

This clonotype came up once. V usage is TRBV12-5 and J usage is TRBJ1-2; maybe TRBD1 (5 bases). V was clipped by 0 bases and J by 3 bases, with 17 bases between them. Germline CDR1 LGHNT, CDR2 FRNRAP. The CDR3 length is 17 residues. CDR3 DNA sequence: TGTGCTAGTGGTTTGGTAATCAGTATGGGAGGGGACTATGGCTACACCTTC. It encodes CASGLVISMGGDYGYTF.

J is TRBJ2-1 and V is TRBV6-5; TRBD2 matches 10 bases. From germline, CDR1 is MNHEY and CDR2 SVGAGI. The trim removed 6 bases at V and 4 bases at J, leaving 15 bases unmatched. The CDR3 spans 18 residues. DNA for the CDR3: TGTGCCAGCAGCTTAACTAGCGGGACCGCCGCCGATTACAATGAGCAGTTCTTC. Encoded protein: CASSLTSGTAADYNEQFF.